The 22 T cell receptor beta chains listed next were all sequenced from one sample in a study of CD8+ T cells in alopecia areata. Sequencing templates came from extracted RNA that was reverse transcribed into cDNA. Only in-frame clones appear in the TCRdb table, and some are missing; sequencing was by immunoSEQ multiplex PCR. There are 180,000 or so clones in the sample; 67% occur only once, and about an eighth lies in the top ten. This material consisted of CD8+ T cells sorted from blood, taken at week 0. Source of these receptors: a human donor with alopecia areata.

The V call is TRBV28, the J call TRBJ2-7; TRBD1 is a possible D gene (6 bases). Germline assignment: CDR1 MDHEN and CDR2 SYDVKM. This CDR3 has 18 residues. V dropped 5 bases and J dropped 3 bases, with 26 bases sitting between them. Here the CDR3 DNA reads TGTGCCAGCAGTACAACGACAGGCCTACAAGGGGGTAGCTACGAGCAGTACTTC. Its translation is CASSTTTGLQGGSYEQYF.

This clone turned up a few times. This rearrangement joins TRBV29-1 to TRBJ2-3, with TRBD2 matching over 9 bases. After removal of 4 bases from V and 0 bases from J, the junction contained 8 bases not matched to a gene. The germline V gene has CDR1 SQVTM and CDR2 ANQGSEA. The CDR3 is made up of 16 amino acids. For the CDR3, the DNA is TGCAGCGTTGTAGCGGGGGATTTCCCTAGCACAGATACGCAGTATTTT. It codes for CSVVAGDFPSTDTQYF.

This clone was detected once. The chain uses TRBV7-3 and TRBJ1-1; D is undetermined. The germline gives CDR1 SGHTA, CDR2 FQGTGA. V was shortened by 3 bases and J by 6 bases, with 17 bases between the two germline ends. The CDR3 spans 15 residues. CDR3 in amino acids: CASSFEFFGWAEAFF. In nucleotides, the CDR3 is TGTGCCAGCAGCTTTGAGTTTTTCGGTTGGGCTGAAGCTTTCTTT.

With regard to this clone: This specimen includes other DNA sequences encoding the same CDR3. The chain has TRBV29-1 and TRBJ1-2; D is undetermined. Germline V CDR1 and CDR2: SQVTM, ANQGSEA. The CDR3 loop spans 11 amino acids. Trimming took 4 bases from V and 4 from J, leaving 7 bases between them. Here the CDR3 DNA reads TGCAGCGTTGCCGAAGGCTATGGCTACACCTTC. Translating gives CSVAEGYGYTF.

V and J are TRBV13 and TRBJ2-7; TRBD1 is a possible D gene (5 bases). There are 15 residues in the CDR3. Germline V gene lookup returns CDR1 PRHDT and CDR2 FYEKMQ (reference sequence). Between the trimmed V and J ends, which lost 0 bases and 0 bases, there was a span of 9 bases. As DNA, the CDR3 is TGTGCCAGCAGCTTAGGACAGGCGAGCTCCTACGAGCAGTACTTC. Its protein product is CASSLGQASSYEQYF.

CDR3 nucleotide sequence: TGTGCCAGCAGCTTTTCCCCCGCTGAGACCCAGTACTTC. It codes for CASSFSPAETQYF. This chain connects TRBV7-9 to TRBJ2-5; D call uncertain. The V gene lost 3 bases and the J gene lost 5 bases, with 10 bases spanning the gap. The germline gives CDR1 SEHNR, CDR2 FQNEAQ (reference sequence). This CDR3 has 13 residues.

J is TRBJ1-5 and V is TRBV27; D unresolved. The CDR3 is 13 amino acids. Germline CDR1 MNHEY, CDR2 SMNVEV (reference sequence). Trimming cost V 0 bases and J 5 bases, with 5 bases left between them. CDR3 in amino acids: CASSLSRDQPQHF. The DNA of the CDR3 is TGTGCCAGCAGTTTATCTAGGGATCAGCCCCAGCATTTT.

This clone appeared a few times. The genes are TRBV4-1 and TRBJ2-1; 8 nucleotides agree with TRBD1. Germline-derived CDR1 and CDR2 are MGHRA and YSYEKL. This CDR3 contains 14 residues. The ends lost 4 bases at V and 7 bases at J; junction bases unmatched: 6. For the CDR3, the DNA is TGCGCCAGCAGCCGAGGACAGGGAAAGAATGAGCAGTTCTTC. This translates into CASSRGQGKNEQFF.

The CDR3 region has the DNA TGTGCCAGCAGCTTCGGTGAGTTCACTGAAGCTTTCTTT. It codes for CASSFGEFTEAFF. The V and J genes are TRBV7-2 and TRBJ1-1, with no clear D. Trimming removed 3 bases from V and 4 bases from J, with 9 bases in between. Germline V gives CDR1 SGHTA, CDR2 FQGNSA. This CDR3 spans 13 amino acids.

The chain joins TRBV6-5 to TRBJ2-3; D could derive from TRBD1 or TRBD2 (6 bases each). CDR1 is MNHEY, CDR2 SVGAGI, per germline. V was pared by 2 bases and J by 3 bases, with 15 bases between. The CDR3 is 16 amino acids. The CDR3 DNA follows: TGTGCCAGCAGTTACGGTACCGGGGGCGTTACAGATACGCAGTATTTT. It is translated as CASSYGTGGVTDTQYF.

J is TRBJ1-2 and V is TRBV25-1, with a weak D call TRBD1 (6 bases). Germline CDR1 is MGHDK and CDR2 is SYGVNS. The V and J ends lost 6 bases and 10 bases respectively, with 15 bases between them. The CDR3 runs 12 residues. The CDR3 bases are TGTGCCAGCAGGAAAAACAGGGATTTCTACACCTTC. Translated, it gives CASRKNRDFYTF.

Turning to this clone: This specimen includes other DNA sequences encoding the same CDR3. The gene calls are TRBV30 and TRBJ2-7; 9 bases line up with TRBD1. Germline-derived CDR1 and CDR2 are GTSNPN and SVGIG (reference sequence). The V gene end was trimmed by 0 bases and the J gene end by 1 base; junction bases not matched to a gene: 1. The CDR3 totals 14 residues. The CDR3 region has the DNA TGTGCCTGGAGTGTAGGGACAGGGTCCTACGAGCAGTACTTC. It is translated as CAWSVGTGSYEQYF.

The genes are TRBV7-9 and TRBJ2-7, with TRBD1 matching 7 bases. Germline V gene lookup returns CDR1 SEHNR and CDR2 FQNEAQ (reference sequence). The junction had 14 bases not matched to a gene; V was cut back by 5 bases and J by 4 bases. CDR3 length: 16 amino acids. The CDR3 nucleotides read TGTGCCAGCAGCGGGATGGGTCAGGGGGATCCTTACGAGCAGTACTTC. It yields the protein CASSGMGQGDPYEQYF.

The table lists this clone with a few counts. V is TRBV4-1 and J is TRBJ2-5; 8 nucleotides match TRBD2. The CDR3 sequence is 16 residues long. CDR1 is MGHRA, CDR2 YSYEKL, per germline. Losses at the gene ends were 0 bases for V and 5 bases for J; bases not matched to a gene: 8. The CDR3 reads CASSQDRRGVGETQYF. CDR3 in DNA: TGCGCCAGCAGCCAAGATCGGCGGGGGGTCGGGGAGACCCAGTACTTC.

The V call is TRBV29-1, the J call TRBJ1-1; 9 bases line up with TRBD1. The CDR3 totals 13 residues. V gave up 7 bases and J gave up 4 bases; unmatched junction bases: 7. The germline CDR1 and CDR2 sequences are SQVTM and ANQGSEA. This chain's CDR3 is CSATGGVSTEAFF. CDR3 DNA sequence: TGCAGCGCTACAGGGGGCGTCAGCACTGAAGCTTTCTTT.

The chain uses TRBV6-5 and TRBJ1-1, with D hard to call. The CDR3 covers 14 residues. In germline, CDR1 is MNHEY, CDR2 SVGAGI. The V and J ends lost 2 bases and 1 base respectively, with 8 bases between them. CDR3 in DNA: TGTGCCAGCAGTTACATGGGTCCGAACACTGAAGCTTTCTTT. Protein product: CASSYMGPNTEAFF.

V usage is TRBV5-1 and J usage is TRBJ2-7, with a possible D match to TRBD2 (6 bases). V was shortened by 2 bases and J by 3 bases, with 12 bases between the two germline ends. CDR1 and CDR2 (germline): SGHRS, YFSETQ. This CDR3 region has 14 residues. The CDR3 reads CASSFRGSNYEQYF. The CDR3 coding sequence is TGCGCCAGCAGCTTCCGGGGGAGCAACTACGAGCAGTACTTC. Looking up the rest from reference TRBV5-1 and TRBJ2-7 gives the full variable domain: KAGVTQTPRYLIKTRGQQVTLSCSPISGHRSVSWYQQTPGQGLQFLFEYFSETQRNKGNFPGRFSGRQFSNSRSEMNVSTLELGDSALYLCASSFRGSNYEQYFGPGTRLTVT.

The V and J genes are TRBV7-8 and TRBJ2-5; 12 bases align to TRBD2. The CDR3 contains 17 residues. Losses at the gene ends were 5 bases for V and 4 bases for J; bases not matched to a gene: 11. Germline assignment: CDR1 SGHVS and CDR2 FQNEAQ. The CDR3 reads CASSPRLAGELGETQYF. CDR3 nucleotides: TGTGCCAGCAGCCCGAGACTAGCGGGGGAATTAGGAGAGACCCAGTACTTC.

This clone was detected only once. This rearrangement joins TRBV29-1 to TRBJ2-3; D is unclear. Germline CDR1 is SQVTM and CDR2 is ANQGSEA. The CDR3 is 11 residues long. Deletions cut 7 bases from V and 4 bases from J, with 9 bases between. This CDR3 reads CSELESDTQYF. Here the CDR3 DNA reads TGCAGCGAGCTAGAATCAGATACGCAGTATTTT.

The CDR3 protein is CASSPERGSFGYTF. The CDR3 bases are TGTGCCAGCTCACCTGAGAGGGGCTCCTTTGGCTACACCTTC. The genes are TRBV18 and TRBJ1-2, with D possibly matching TRBD1 (5 bases). The V gene's germline CDR1 is KGHSH and CDR2 LQKENI. This CDR3 contains 14 residues. V shed 3 bases and J shed 7 bases, with 15 bases lying between them. The full variable domain, its missing parts supplied by reference TRBV18 and TRBJ1-2, is NAGVMQNPRHLVRRRGQEARLRCSPMKGHSHVYWYRQLPEEGLKFMVYLQKENIIDESGMPKERFSAEFPKEGPSILRIQQVVRGDSAAYFCASSPERGSFGYTFGSGTRLTVV.

The chain joins TRBV6-6 to TRBJ2-7; D is unclear. Trimming stripped 2 bases from V and 3 bases from J, with 5 bases between. CDR1 and CDR2 (germline): MNHNY, SVGAGI (reference sequence). The CDR3 loop spans 12 amino acids. The CDR3 loop reads CASSYESYEQYF. CDR3 sequence (DNA): TGTGCCAGCAGTTACGAGAGCTACGAGCAGTACTTC.

The gene calls are TRBV5-1 and TRBJ2-7; weak D call: TRBD1 (6 bases). Per the germline V gene, CDR1 is SGHRS and CDR2 is YFSETQ. V gave up 3 bases and J gave up 2 bases, with 15 bases separating them. CDR3 length: 15 amino acids. The CDR3 DNA reads as TGCGCCAGCAGCTGGCCAGGGGACGGACCCTACGAGCAGTACTTC. As protein: CASSWPGDGPYEQYF.